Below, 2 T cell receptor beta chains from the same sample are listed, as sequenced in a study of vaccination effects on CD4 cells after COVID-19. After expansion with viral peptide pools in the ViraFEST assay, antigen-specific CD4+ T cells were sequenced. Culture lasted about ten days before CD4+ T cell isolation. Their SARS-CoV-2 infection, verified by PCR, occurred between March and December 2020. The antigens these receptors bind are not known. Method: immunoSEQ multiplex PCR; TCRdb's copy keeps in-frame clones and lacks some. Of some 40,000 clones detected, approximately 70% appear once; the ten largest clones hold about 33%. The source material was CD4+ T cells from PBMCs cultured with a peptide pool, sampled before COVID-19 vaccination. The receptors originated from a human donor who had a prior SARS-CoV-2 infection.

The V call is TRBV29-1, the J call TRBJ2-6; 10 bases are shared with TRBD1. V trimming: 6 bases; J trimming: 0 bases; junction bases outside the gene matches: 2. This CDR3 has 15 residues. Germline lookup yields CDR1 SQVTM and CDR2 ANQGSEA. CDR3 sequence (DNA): TGCAGCGTCGGGACAGGGGCCTCTGGGGCCAACGTCCTGACTTTC. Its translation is CSVGTGASGANVLTF.

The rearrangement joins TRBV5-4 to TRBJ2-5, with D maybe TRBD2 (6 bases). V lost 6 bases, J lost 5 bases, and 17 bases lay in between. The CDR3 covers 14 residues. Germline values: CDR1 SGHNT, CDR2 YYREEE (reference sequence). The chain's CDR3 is CASTSRRGSETQYF. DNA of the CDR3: TGTGCCAGCACCTCCCGGCGGGGTAGTGAGACCCAGTACTTC. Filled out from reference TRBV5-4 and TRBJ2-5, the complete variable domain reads ETGVTQSPTHLIKTRGQQVTLRCSSQSGHNTVSWYQQALGQGPQFIFQYYREEENGRGNFPPRFSGLQFPNYSSELNVNALELDDSALYLCASTSRRGSETQYFGPGTRLLVL.